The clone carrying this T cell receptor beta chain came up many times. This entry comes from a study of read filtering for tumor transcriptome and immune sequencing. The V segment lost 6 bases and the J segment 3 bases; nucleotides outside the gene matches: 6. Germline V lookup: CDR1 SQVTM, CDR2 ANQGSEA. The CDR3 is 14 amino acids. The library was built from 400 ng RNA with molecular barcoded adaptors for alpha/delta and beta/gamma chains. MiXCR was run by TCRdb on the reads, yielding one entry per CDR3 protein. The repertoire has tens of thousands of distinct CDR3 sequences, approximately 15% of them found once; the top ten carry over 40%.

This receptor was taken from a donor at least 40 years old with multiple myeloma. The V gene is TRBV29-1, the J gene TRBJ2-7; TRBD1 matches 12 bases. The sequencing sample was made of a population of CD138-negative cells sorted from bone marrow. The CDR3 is CSVTGQGADYEQYF. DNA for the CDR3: TGCAGCGTGACGGGACAGGGGGCCGACTACGAGCAGTACTTC.